This TCR beta chain was identified in a study of control samples from healthy donors and cancer patients. After removal of 3 bases from V and 4 bases from J, the junction contained 5 bases not matched to a gene. The germline V gene has CDR1 SGDLS and CDR2 YYNGEE. CDR3 size: 14 residues. Assay used: immunoSEQ multiplex PCR; TCRdb lists only in-frame clones, some missing. The sample has 150,000 to 200,000 clones; approximately 86% are singletons. The sample was blood. The chain recombines TRBV9 with TRBJ1-2; 8 nucleotides agree with TRBD1. The sequence was collected from a young man in good health. Here the CDR3 reads CASSGQTGAYGYTF. The CDR3, as DNA: TGTGCCAGCAGCGGTCAGACAGGGGCCTATGGCTACACCTTC.